This TCR beta chain was captured by sequencing in a study of CDR3 diversity in severe acne. CDR3 length equals 14 residues. Germline trimming cut 5 bases from V and 5 bases from J; bases unmatched to any gene: 6. From germline, CDR1 is WSHSY and CDR2 SAAADI. This clonotype has more than one count but fewer than ten. TCRdb re-derived calls from the PCR reads in MiXCR, one entry per CDR3 protein. Here the sample spans more than 70,000 distinct CDR3 sequences, about 48% being singletons. This clonotype was sampled from a male donor in good health, serving as a control. This chain links TRBV10-2 with TRBJ2-7; 10 positions agree with TRBD1. The sample was blood. The CDR3 loop reads CASSYDRGRDEQYF. The CDR3 bases are TGCGCCAGCAGTTACGACAGGGGGCGCGACGAGCAGTACTTC.